A single sample gave rise to the 10 T cell receptor beta chains below, sequenced in a study of CD8+ T cells in alopecia areata. cDNA prepared by RNA extraction and subsequent reverse transcription served as the template for sequencing. Repertoires were generated with immunoSEQ multiplex PCR, while TCRdb's copy carries only in-frame clones and drops some. The table shows some 200,000 clones, with just under 60% occurring only once. Sequenced here: CD4+ T cells sorted from blood, sampled at week 0. Receptors originate from a human donor with alopecia areata.

This clone was recorded once. The rearrangement uses TRBV5-1 and TRBJ2-1; D is undetermined. V was clipped by 0 bases and J by 8 bases, with 15 bases between them. The length of the CDR3 is 15 residues. Germline V gene lookup returns CDR1 SGHRS and CDR2 YFSETQ. The CDR3 DNA reads TGCGCCAGCAGCTTGGATGCATCATCAGTGGATGAGCAGTTCTTC. The encoded protein is CASSLDASSVDEQFF.

This clone was counted between two and nine times. This chain joins TRBV7-2 and TRBJ1-6, with D maybe TRBD1 (6 bases). This CDR3 spans 16 amino acids. The germline CDR1 and CDR2 sequences are SGHTA and FQGNSA. V gave up 1 base and J gave up 9 bases, with 16 bases separating them. The DNA for the CDR3 is TGTGCCAGCAGCTTAGTTACGGGACAATTAAGTTCACCCCTCCACTTT. Its protein product is CASSLVTGQLSSPLHF.

The CDR3 region is CSVEVRQTALIGGTGELFF. Here the CDR3 DNA reads TGCAGCGTTGAAGTGCGCCAAACGGCCCTCATTGGAGGCACCGGGGAGCTGTTTTTT. This chain connects TRBV29-1 to TRBJ2-2; weak D call: TRBD2 (5 bases). The length of the CDR3 is 19 residues. The V gene's germline CDR1 is SQVTM and CDR2 ANQGSEA. V lost 1 base and J lost 4, with 25 bases in between.

The V gene is TRBV25-1, the J gene TRBJ2-7, with a tentative D call TRBD1 (5 bases). V lost 1 base and J 4 bases, leaving 11 bases between the germline ends. The CDR3 consists of 14 residues. The V gene's germline CDR1 is MGHDK and CDR2 SYGVNS. CDR3 bases: TGTGCCAGCAGTGAATCCCAGGGCAGGTACGAGCAGTACTTC. This translates into CASSESQGRYEQYF.

The chain employs TRBV2 and TRBJ2-5, with a possible D match to TRBD2 (5 bases). Trimming removed 6 bases from V and 5 bases from J, with 16 bases in between. Germline assignment: CDR1 SNHLY and CDR2 FYNNEI. This CDR3 has 14 residues. CDR3 nucleotides: TGTGCCAGCAGACTTTCCGGAAGGACTGAGACCCAGTACTTC. This translates into CASRLSGRTETQYF.

In its sample, this clone was seen a few times. The V gene is TRBV29-1, the J gene TRBJ2-6, with D hard to call. CDR3 length: 15 residues. Trimming stripped 7 bases from V and 0 bases from J, with 13 bases between. Germline V gene lookup returns CDR1 SQVTM and CDR2 ANQGSEA. In nucleotides, the CDR3 is TGCAGCGCTTGCCCTTCCGGCTCTGGGGCCAACGTCCTGACTTTC. Its protein is CSACPSGSGANVLTF. The complete variable domain, with remaining parts taken from reference TRBV29-1 and TRBJ2-6, reads SAVISQKPSRDICQRGTSLTIQCQVDSQVTMMFWYRQQPGQSLTLIATANQGSEATYESGFVIDKFPISRPNLTFSTLTVSNMSPEDSSIYLCSACPSGSGANVLTFGAGSRLTVL.

The V and J genes are TRBV15 and TRBJ2-3; 12 bases map to TRBD1. The V and J ends lost 0 bases and 4 bases, in that order; junction bases with no gene match: 8. CDR1 is LNHNV, CDR2 YYDKDF, per germline (reference sequence). This CDR3 is built from 18 residues. The CDR3 bases are TGTGCCACCAGCAGAGATGGGGGACAGGGGGCCGACGCAGATACGCAGTATTTT. It yields the protein CATSRDGGQGADADTQYF.

The gene calls are TRBV6-5 and TRBJ2-2; D possibly uses TRBD1 or TRBD2 (5 bases each). The CDR3 covers 14 residues. In germline, CDR1 is MNHEY, CDR2 SVGAGI. Trimming removed 7 bases from V and 4 bases from J, with 13 bases in between. This CDR3 reads CASTMGGGTGELFF. In DNA, the CDR3 is TGTGCCAGCACCATGGGTGGGGGCACCGGGGAGCTGTTTTTT.

CDR3 amino acids: CASSARLAGGPPSGELFF. The CDR3 DNA reads as TGTGCCAGTAGTGCAAGACTAGCGGGGGGGCCTCCCAGCGGGGAGCTGTTTTTT. The rearrangement uses TRBV19 and TRBJ2-2; TRBD2 matches 14 bases. V lost 5 bases and J lost 7; bases outside the gene matches: 12. CDR3 size: 18 residues. Looked up from germline, CDR1 is LNHDA and CDR2 is SQIVND (reference sequence).

A few counts support this clone. The rearrangement uses TRBV12-5 and TRBJ2-3; D may be TRBD1 or TRBD2 (5 bases each). V lost 4 bases and J lost 7, with 24 bases in between. CDR1 is LGHNT, CDR2 FRNRAP, per germline. CDR3 length equals 17 residues. The CDR3 here is CASGSLATTGTIYTQYF. CDR3 DNA: TGTGCTAGTGGTTCACTCGCTACTACCGGGACGATTTATACGCAGTATTTT.